This note documents a single T cell receptor beta chain sequence. Antigen specificity is unknown. TCRdb used MiXCR to reprocess the reads, holding one entry per CDR3 protein. The data hold some 800,000 distinct CDR3 sequences, with 29% observed a single time. The CDR3 spans 12 residues. Germline V gene lookup returns CDR1 SGHVT and CDR2 SQSDAQ. V lost 7 bases and J lost 6, with 9 bases in between. The data originate from a study of T cell repertoires in cytomegalovirus infection. Study context: In the study, CMV epitopes included recently identified HLA-C-restricted and well-studied HLA-B-restricted ones. Study results and limitations: Predominance within the ex vivo response was attributable to HLA-C-restricted CMV-specific TCR beta clonotypes.

This TCR derives from a human donor in good health (CMV status not recorded). Some clones in this sample may be carry-over from other donors' samples. Sequencing was performed on cultured CD8+ T cells from PBMCs, taken from culture after CMV antigen stimulation. J is TRBJ2-2 and V is TRBV7-4, with unresolved D. Here the CDR3 reads CASTGGAGELFF. The CDR3 coding sequence is TGTGCCAGCACCGGTGGAGCCGGGGAGCTGTTTTTT.